These T cell receptor beta chains were read from a single sample in a study of regulatory T cells in long-lasting Graves disease. TCRdb re-derived calls from the multiplex PCR reads in MiXCR, one entry per CDR3 protein. The sample contains 500,000 to 800,000 distinct CDR3 sequences, about 30% of which appear only once. Sequences were derived from peripheral blood mononuclear cells (PBMCs), sampled when the disease was refractory, from a patient treated with antithyroid drugs. The receptors were gathered from a female donor with Graves disease. Each CDR3 is given with its conserved first and last residue. Each record gives: V gene, D gene, clone size, J gene, CDR3 DNA, CDR3 protein. D genes are given only for firm matches. A row's size may be missing; if present it is once, few, many or a size class.

TRBV6-2/TRBV6-3	.	few	TRBJ1-1	TGTGCCAGCAGTTACCTGGGACCCCGGGGCACTGAAGCTTTCTTT	CASSYLGPRGTEAFF
TRBV29-1	.	.	TRBJ2-7	TGCAGCGTTGTAAGGGGCGTGGACGAGCAGTACTTC	CSVVRGVDEQYF
TRBV12-3/TRBV12-4	TRBD1	many	TRBJ2-7	TGTGCCAGCGGGTGGACAGGGGGCGACGAGCAGTACTTC	CASGWTGGDEQYF
TRBV6-1	TRBD1	many	TRBJ1-1	TGTGCCAGCAGCGAAACGGGACAGGGTACAGGCACTGAAGCTTTCTTT	CASSETGQGTGTEAFF
TRBV30	.	.	TRBJ1-1	TGTGCCTGGGGGGGGGGCCCGAACACTGAAGCTTTCTTT	CAWGGGPNTEAFF
TRBV6-1	.	.	TRBJ1-1	TGTGCCAGCAGTCAAAGGGAGGGGACTGAAGCTTTCTTT	CASSQREGTEAFF
TRBV12-3/TRBV12-4	TRBD1	many	TRBJ1-3	TGTGCCAGCAGTTCCCAGGGGGTTGGAAACACCATATATTTT	CASSSQGVGNTIYF
TRBV19	.	.	TRBJ1-6	TGTGCCAGTAGTTACAGGGAATACTCACCCCTCCACTTT	CASSYREYSPLHF
TRBV28	.	.	TRBJ1-1	TGTGCCAGCAGTTTCCTCCCCGGACAGTCGAACACTGAAGCTTTCTTT	CASSFLPGQSNTEAFF
TRBV12-3/TRBV12-4	TRBD2	few	TRBJ2-5	TGTGCCAGCAGTTCTAGCGGGAGGGCCTGGGAGACCCAGTACTTC	CASSSSGRAWETQYF
TRBV5-1	.	few	TRBJ2-1	TGTGCCAGCAGCTTGGAGGGGGCTGGCAATGAGCAGTTCTTC	CASSLEGAGNEQFF
TRBV2	.	.	TRBJ2-2	TGTGCCAGCAGTTACCGGGGCGGGAACACCGGGGAGCTGTTTTTT	CASSYRGGNTGELFF
TRBV6-5	.	many	TRBJ1-1	TGTGCCAGCAGTTACTCGGGAGGCCAGGGCGGTGAAGCTTTCTTT	CASSYSGGQGGEAFF
TRBV10-3	TRBD2	.	TRBJ2-1	TGTGCCATCAGTGTTGGTGGGACTAGCGGGAGTAGTGAGCAGTTCTTC	CAISVGGTSGSSEQFF
TRBV6-2/TRBV6-3	.	many	TRBJ1-2	TGTGCCAGCAGTCCACGTGGGGTAACGAACTATGGCTACACCTTC	CASSPRGVTNYGYTF
TRBV19	.	.	TRBJ1-1	TGTGCCAGTAGTATTTGGGGAACTGAAGCTTTCTTT	CASSIWGTEAFF
TRBV6-5	TRBD1	.	TRBJ1-1	TGTGCCAGCAGTTACTCCCGGCAGGGGGCTGAAGCTTTCTTT	CASSYSRQGAEAFF
TRBV5-1	TRBD1	few	TRBJ1-5	TGCGCCAGCAGCTTGTCAGGGGACAGCAAGCCCCAGCATTTT	CASSLSGDSKPQHF
TRBV18	TRBD1	.	TRBJ1-1	TGTGCCAGCTCACCACTGGATAACTGGGCAGGGGGAGACACTGAAGCTTTCTTT	CASSPLDNWAGGDTEAFF
TRBV29-1	.	few	TRBJ1-2	TGCAGCGTTGTAGAGGGGGGCAACTATGGCTACACCTTC	CSVVEGGNYGYTF
TRBV6-1	.	.	TRBJ1-5	TGTGCCAGCAACAACGGGGGTGGCCAGCCCCAGCATTTT	CASNNGGGQPQHF
TRBV20-1	.	.	TRBJ1-2	TGCAGTGCTAGAGATGCCCGCGGATCTAACTATGGCTACACCTTC	CSARDARGSNYGYTF
TRBV27	.	many	TRBJ1-2	TGTGCCAGCAGGCCCACCGGACAGAACTATGGCTACACCTTC	CASRPTGQNYGYTF
TRBV3-1	.	few	TRBJ1-2	TGTGCCAGCAGCCTGGCAGTTCGGTCGCCAGGCTATGGCTACACCTTC	CASSLAVRSPGYGYTF
TRBV4-1	.	.	TRBJ1-1	TGCGCCAGCAGCCAACCACAGGGTTTCACTGAAGCTTTCTTT	CASSQPQGFTEAFF
TRBV2	.	many	TRBJ1-5	TGTGCCAGCAGTGAGGGCAGGGCTAGCAATCAGCCCCAGCATTTT	CASSEGRASNQPQHF
TRBV6-1	.	.	TRBJ2-7	TGTGCCAGCAGTACACCCCGGGCCGAGCAGTACTTC	CASSTPRAEQYF
TRBV6-1	TRBD1	.	TRBJ2-7	TGTGCCAGCAGTGCCCGGGACAGGGCGAATCACGAGCAGTACTTC	CASSARDRANHEQYF
TRBV20-1	.	.	TRBJ1-4	TGCAGTGCTAGAGGTCCCTCAGTAACTGAAAAACTGTTTTTT	CSARGPSVTEKLFF
TRBV28	.	few	TRBJ1-1	TGTGCCAGCCTCGGAGCGGGATATTCGGACACTGAAGCTTTCTTT	CASLGAGYSDTEAFF
TRBV5-4	.	.	TRBJ1-1	TGTGCCAGCAGCTTAGAAGTCGCTATGAACACTGAAGCTTTCTTT	CASSLEVAMNTEAFF
TRBV20-1	.	many	TRBJ2-5	TGCAGTGCTAGAGATGGGGAGACCCAGTACTTC	CSARDGETQYF
TRBV19	.	few	TRBJ1-1	TGTGCCAGTAGTAAGGAGAACACTGAAGCTTTCTTT	CASSKENTEAFF
TRBV12-3/TRBV12-4	.	few	TRBJ1-6	TGTGCCAGCAGACCTACAGGTTCACCCCTCCACTTT	CASRPTGSPLHF
TRBV19	.	few	TRBJ1-1	TGTGCCAGTAAAATGACGGCGAACACTGAAGCTTTCTTT	CASKMTANTEAFF
TRBV5-1	.	many	TRBJ1-2	TGTGCCAGCAGTTTGGAGGGCCCAAACTATGGCTACACCTTC	CASSLEGPNYGYTF
TRBV6-1	TRBD2	.	TRBJ2-1	TGTGCCAGCAGCGCTAGCGGGTACTACAATGAGCAGTTCTTC	CASSASGYYNEQFF
TRBV6-1	.	few	TRBJ1-5	TGTGCCAGCAGTGATCAGGTACATCAGCCCCAGCATTTT	CASSDQVHQPQHF
TRBV7-7	.	many	TRBJ2-5	TGTGCCAGCAGCTTCGGCGGGTTTTCGGAGACCCAGTACTTC	CASSFGGFSETQYF
TRBV5-1	.	many	TRBJ1-1	TGTGCCAGCAGCTTAGGTCTGGGGAACACTGAAGCTTTCTTT	CASSLGLGNTEAFF
TRBV11-2	.	few	TRBJ2-4	TGTGCCAGCAGCTTAGAATCGGTCCACATTCAGTACTTC	CASSLESVHIQYF
TRBV5-1	.	many	TRBJ2-7	TGCGCCAGCAGCTTGGGGGCGGCAGGGGCCCTCGGAGAGCAGTACTTC	CASSLGAAGALGEQYF
TRBV27	.	many	TRBJ1-1	TGTGCCAGCAGTTTATACCCCCAGGGGTACACTGAAGCTTTCTTT	CASSLYPQGYTEAFF